These T cell receptor beta chains were read from a single sample in a study of OX40 agonist ivuxolimab in advanced cancers. TCRdb keeps only in-frame clones here, not all; method: immunoSEQ multiplex PCR. The data contain under 90,000 clones, 84% of them seen just once; the ten biggest clones take up roughly 2.1%. Sequences were derived from CD4+ or CD8+ T cells sorted from blood, sampled in a trial of the OX40 agonist ivuxolimab. The source of these receptors is an adult with an advanced solid tumor such as melanoma, head and neck, liver or kidney cancer. CDR3s include the opening cysteine and the closing phenylalanine or tryptophan. Fields, in order: D gene, J gene, clone size, V gene, CDR3 protein, CDR3 DNA. The D gene is left open where the match is weak. Some rows mark clone size as missing; the rest say once, few, many or name a class of expanded clone.

NA	TRBJ2-2	NA	TRBV7-6	CASSLKYRAGGELFF	TGTGCCAGCAGCTTAAAATACAGGGCGGGCGGGGAGCTGTTTTTT
TRBD2	TRBJ2-5	NA	TRBV19	CASSITGRDETQYF	TGTGCCAGTAGTATAACCGGGAGGGACGAGACCCAGTACTTC
TRBD1	TRBJ1-1	few	TRBV4-2	CASSQGTGRGTEAFF	TGTGCCAGCAGCCAAGGGACAGGGAGGGGGACTGAAGCTTTCTTT
TRBD2	TRBJ2-1	NA	TRBV18	CASSPGGSGYNEQFF	TGTGCCAGCTCACCGGGAGGGAGTGGGTACAATGAGCAGTTCTTC
NA	TRBJ1-5	NA	TRBV7-9	CASGRDQPQHF	TGTGCCAGTGGTCGCGATCAGCCCCAGCATTTT
TRBD2	TRBJ2-1	NA	TRBV7-2	CASSRGLASEQFF	TGTGCCAGCAGCCGAGGACTAGCGAGTGAGCAGTTCTTC
TRBD2	TRBJ2-7	once	TRBV11-3	CASSRDRGAYEQYF	TGTGCCAGCAGCCGGGATCGGGGGGCCTACGAGCAGTACTTC
NA	TRBJ2-1	NA	TRBV5-1	CVSSPNEQFF	TGCGTCAGCAGCCCCAATGAGCAGTTCTTC
NA	TRBJ1-5	NA	TRBV27	CASSPVVSRQPQHF	TGTGCCAGCAGCCCTGTGGTTTCTAGGCAGCCCCAGCATTTT
TRBD1	TRBJ1-2	few	TRBV7-2	CASTLRTGGLYGYTF	TGTGCCAGCACCTTAAGGACAGGGGGCCTCTATGGCTACACCTTC
NA	TRBJ2-2	NA	TRBV5-1	CASSPGDTGELFF	TGCGCCAGCAGCCCCGGGGACACCGGGGAGCTGTTTTTT
NA	TRBJ2-7	NA	TRBV11-2	CASSFGQGGEQYF	TGTGCCAGCAGCTTCGGGCAGGGGGGCGAGCAGTACTTC
NA	TRBJ2-3	NA	TRBV9	CASSVLQGATDTQYF	TGTGCCAGCAGCGTCTTACAGGGAGCCACAGATACGCAGTATTTT
TRBD2	TRBJ2-7	NA	TRBV7-9	CASSSGGRADEQYF	TGTGCCAGCAGCTCCGGGGGGAGGGCCGACGAGCAGTACTTC
TRBD2	TRBJ2-3	NA	TRBV7-9	CASSLGVAGAEDTQYF	TGTGCCAGCAGCTTAGGAGTAGCGGGAGCCGAAGATACGCAGTATTTT
NA	TRBJ2-3	NA	TRBV5-6	CASSILPGADTQYF	TGTGCCAGCAGCATCTTGCCGGGGGCAGATACGCAGTATTTT
NA	TRBJ2-7	NA	TRBV2	CASSLNYEQYF	TGTGCCAGCAGTTTGAACTACGAGCAGTACTTC
NA	TRBJ1-4	NA	TRBV2	CASSAQALNEKLFF	TGTGCCAGCAGTGCCCAGGCCCTTAATGAAAAACTGTTTTTT
NA	TRBJ2-2	NA	TRBV19	CASSIPQYGELFF	TGTGCCAGTAGTATCCCCCAGTACGGGGAGCTGTTTTTT
TRBD2	TRBJ2-7	NA	TRBV28	CASSRGLAGGLSYEQYF	TGTGCCAGCTCTAGGGGACTAGCGGGAGGGTTGTCCTACGAGCAGTACTTC
NA	TRBJ2-7	NA	TRBV9	CASSVGPRGSSYEQYF	TGTGCCAGCAGCGTAGGCCCTCGGGGGAGCTCCTACGAGCAGTACTTC
NA	TRBJ1-1	NA	TRBV4-2	CASSRTSEAFF	TGTGCCAGCAGCCGTACATCTGAAGCTTTCTTT
TRBD2	TRBJ2-1	NA	TRBV11-2	CASSLGVGTIGNEQFF	TGTGCCAGCAGTCTAGGTGTCGGGACTATTGGTAATGAGCAGTTCTTC
NA	TRBJ2-3	NA	TRBV11-1	CASSLRFEKDTQYF	TGTGCCAGCAGCTTAAGGTTTGAGAAGGATACGCAGTATTTT
NA	TRBJ2-3	NA	TRBV5-6	CASSLFVQGTDTQYF	TGTGCCAGCAGCCTTTTCGTACAGGGCACAGATACGCAGTATTTT
NA	TRBJ1-2	NA	TRBV28	CASTRGTYGYTF	TGTGCCAGCACCCGCGGTACCTATGGCTACACCTTC
TRBD2	TRBJ2-5	NA	TRBV5-6	CASSYRTSGGLETQYF	TGTGCCAGCAGCTACCGGACTAGCGGGGGTTTAGAGACCCAGTACTTC
TRBD2	TRBJ2-1	NA	TRBV19	CASSIRLAGSHSYNEQFF	TGTGCCAGTAGTATCAGACTAGCGGGGAGCCACTCCTACAATGAGCAGTTCTTC
NA	TRBJ1-2	NA	TRBV5-1	CASRDLLNYGYTF	TGCGCCAGCCGGGACCTACTTAACTATGGCTACACCTTC
TRBD1	TRBJ1-2	NA	TRBV7-8	CASSPGQGNYGYTF	TGTGCCAGCAGCCCGGGACAGGGCAACTATGGCTACACCTTC
TRBD1	TRBJ1-2	NA	TRBV30	CAWMAGGYGYTF	TGTGCCTGGATGGCAGGGGGCTATGGCTACACCTTC